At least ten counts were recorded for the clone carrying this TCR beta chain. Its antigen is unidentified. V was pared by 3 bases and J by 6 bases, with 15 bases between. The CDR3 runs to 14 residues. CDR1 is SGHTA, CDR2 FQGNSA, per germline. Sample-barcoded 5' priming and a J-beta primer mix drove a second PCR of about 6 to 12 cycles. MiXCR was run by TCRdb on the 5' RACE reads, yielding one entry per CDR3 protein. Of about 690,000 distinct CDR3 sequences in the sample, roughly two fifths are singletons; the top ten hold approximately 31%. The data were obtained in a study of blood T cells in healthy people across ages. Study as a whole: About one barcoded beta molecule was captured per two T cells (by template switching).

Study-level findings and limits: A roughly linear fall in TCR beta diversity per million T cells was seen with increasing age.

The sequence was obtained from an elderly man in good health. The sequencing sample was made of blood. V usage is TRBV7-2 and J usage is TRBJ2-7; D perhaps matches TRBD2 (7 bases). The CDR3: CASSLQQGGREQYF. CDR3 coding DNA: TGTGCCAGCAGCTTGCAACAGGGAGGGCGCGAGCAGTACTTC.